The 6 T cell receptor beta chains in this list originate from one sample, sequenced in a study of CD8 T cells in Susac syndrome. Reverse transcription of roughly 0.5 to 1 ug RNA was carried out with random hexamers. TCRdb reanalysed the immunoSEQ multiplex PCR reads using MiXCR and keeps one entry per CDR3 protein. There are 20,000 or so distinct CDR3 sequences in the sample; roughly 95% occur only once, and about 0.23% lies in the top ten. The sample was CD8+ T cells from PBMCs. Every receptor here comes from a human donor in good health.

The chain employs TRBV24-1 and TRBJ2-5; the D is unclear. V lost 1 base and J 5 bases, leaving 7 bases between the germline ends. This CDR3 spans 13 amino acids. Germline CDR1 reads KGHDR; CDR2 reads SFDVKD. The CDR3 DNA reads TGTGCCACCAGTGATTTAATGGTGGAGACCCAGTACTTC. Amino acids: CATSDLMVETQYF.

The chain couples TRBV14 to TRBJ2-5; TRBD2 matches at 10 bases. Germline V gene data show CDR1 as SGHDN and CDR2 as FVKESK. The CDR3 runs 17 residues. Trimming at V came to 4 bases and at J to 5 bases, leaving 13 bases not matched to a gene. The DNA for the CDR3 is TGTGCCAGCAGCCCCCTAGCGGGAGAAGCCGTTGGGGAGACCCAGTACTTC. Translated: CASSPLAGEAVGETQYF.

The chain couples TRBV29-1 to TRBJ1-1; D perhaps matches TRBD1 (5 bases). Germline V lookup: CDR1 SQVTM, CDR2 ANQGSEA. This CDR3 contains 16 residues. V lost 7 bases to trimming and J lost 3 bases, with 24 bases between them. DNA for the CDR3: TGCAGCGCTAGTGGGGGACTTACTTCAATGCACACTGAAGCTTTCTTT. Translation gives CSASGGLTSMHTEAFF.

This clonotype is a singleton in its sample. This chain uses TRBV11-3 with TRBJ2-3, with D possibly being TRBD2 (5 bases). V lost 3 bases, J lost 2 bases, and 12 bases lay in between. CDR3 length: 15 amino acids. The germline CDR1 and CDR2 sequences are SGHNT and YENEEA. CDR3 region: CASSFSAASTDTQYF. The CDR3 DNA is TGTGCCAGCAGCTTTAGCGCAGCCTCCACAGATACGCAGTATTTT. Based on the CDR3 plus reference TRBV11-3 and TRBJ2-3, the full variable domain is EAGVVQSPRYKIIEKKQPVAFWCNPISGHNTLYWYLQNLGQGPELLIRYENEEAVDDSQLPKDRFSAERLKGVDSTLKIQPAELGDSAVYLCASSFSAASTDTQYFGPGTRLTVL.

V is TRBV28 and J is TRBJ1-5; 7 bases match TRBD1. This CDR3 has 14 residues. The V and J ends lost 3 bases and 5 bases, in that order; junction bases with no gene match: 4. CDR1 is MDHEN and CDR2 is SYDVKM in the germline V gene. CDR3 sequence reads: CASSFDRDDQPQHF. DNA of the CDR3: TGTGCCAGCAGTTTCGACAGGGATGATCAGCCCCAGCATTTT.

The rearrangement joins TRBV27 to TRBJ2-7; D perhaps matches TRBD1 (5 bases). The V end was cut by 3 bases, the J end by 2 bases, with 11 bases between. Per germline, CDR1 MNHEY and CDR2 SMNVEV (reference sequence). The CDR3 contains 14 residues. The CDR3 DNA reads TGTGCCAGCAGTTTTCAGGGATCCCCCTACGAGCAGTACTTC. Translating gives CASSFQGSPYEQYF.